The 5 T cell receptor beta chains presented below share a single source sample, sequenced in a study of blood T cell repertoires in COVID-19. Sequencing used immunoSEQ multiplex PCR; TCRdb keeps in-frame clones, though not all of them. The profile covers 80,000 to 95,000 clones, with more than 65% appearing a single time and roughly 23% taken by the ten largest. The material sequenced was peripheral blood. The receptor source for this set is an older man with active or convalescent COVID-19.

This clone showed up just a few times. This chain connects TRBV7-2 to TRBJ1-2; D is unresolved. V gave up 1 base and J gave up 0 bases, with 15 bases separating them. From germline, CDR1 is SGHTA and CDR2 FQGNSA. This CDR3 comprises 17 residues. The CDR3 DNA is TGTGCCAGCAGCTTAGTACCCGGAGACCAAGCTAACTATGGCTACACCTTC. Residues: CASSLVPGDQANYGYTF.

This chain connects TRBV27 to TRBJ1-6, with TRBD1 matching over 7 bases. In germline, CDR1 is MNHEY, CDR2 SMNVEV (reference sequence). The CDR3 totals 15 residues. V trimming: 8 bases; J trimming: 7 bases; junction bases outside the gene matches: 11. The CDR3 region has the DNA TGTGCCAGCTATGAGACGGGACAGAGAAATTCACCCCTCCACTTT. Its translation: CASYETGQRNSPLHF.

This sequence joins TRBV7-6 and TRBJ2-3; maybe TRBD1 (5 bases). Germline V CDR1 and CDR2: SGHVS, FNYEAQ. Trimming stripped 8 bases from V and 3 bases from J, with 21 bases between. The CDR3 contains 16 residues. The DNA for the CDR3 is TGTGCCAGCGCCTTAAGGGGCAGGGTATGGACAGATACGCAGTATTTT. It codes for CASALRGRVWTDTQYF.

V usage is TRBV13 and J usage is TRBJ1-2, with 7 bases that match TRBD1. Germline V gives CDR1 PRHDT, CDR2 FYEKMQ (reference sequence). This CDR3 region has 13 residues. V gave up 3 bases and J gave up 9 bases; unmatched junction bases: 7. In nucleotides, the CDR3 is TGTGCCAGCAGCTTCTTAGACAGGGAAAGCTACACCTTC. Its translation: CASSFLDRESYTF.

This sequence joins TRBV7-8 and TRBJ1-1; no definite D call. Trimming pared 2 bases from V and 4 bases from J, leaving 11 bases between. Germline V gives CDR1 SGHVS, CDR2 FQNEAQ. This CDR3 has 14 amino acids. CDR3 DNA sequence: TGTGCCAGCAGCTTATTTGCATCCAGCACTGAAGCTTTCTTT. Protein sequence: CASSLFASSTEAFF. Full variable domain (rest looked up from reference TRBV7-8 and TRBJ1-1): GAGVSQSPRYKVAKRGQDVALRCDPISGHVSLFWYQQALGQGPEFLTYFQNEAQLDKSGLPSDRFFAERPEGSVSTLKIQRTQQEDSAVYLCASSLFASSTEAFFGQGTRLTVV.